The 3 T cell receptor beta chains below were found in one sample sequenced in a study of beta chain features in type 1 diabetes. The study reverse transcribed the entire isolated RNA, so it sequenced expressed TCRB transcripts. Data came from immunoSEQ multiplex PCR; TCRdb stores just in-frame clones and leaves some out. Here the sample spans 600,000 to 650,000 clones, around a sixth being singletons. Material: naive CD4+ T cells from blood. The receptors were gathered from a man aged 18-30 years in good health.

The chain combines TRBV19 with TRBJ2-7; 9 nucleotides line up with TRBD1. The CDR3 sequence is 14 residues long. The V gene end was trimmed by 9 bases and the J gene end by 2 bases; junction bases not matched to a gene: 8. Per the germline V gene, CDR1 is LNHDA and CDR2 is SQIVND (reference sequence). CDR3 protein: CASRGGQGTYEQYF. CDR3 nucleotide sequence: TGTGCCAGCCGTGGGGGACAGGGCACCTACGAGCAGTACTTC.

This clone was observed a few times. The chain couples TRBV4-2 to TRBJ2-3, with D possibly being TRBD1 (6 bases). This CDR3 contains 16 residues. Germline lookup yields CDR1 LGHNA and CDR2 YNFKEQ. The germline V and J ends were trimmed by 0 bases and 1 base, with 11 bases remaining between them. CDR3 amino acids: CASSQDRRGGTDTQYF. For the CDR3, the DNA is TGTGCCAGCAGCCAAGATCGCAGGGGTGGCACAGATACGCAGTATTTT.

This clone was seen more than once but under ten times. V gene TRBV28 combines with J gene TRBJ2-7, with 7 bases that match TRBD1. With 10 bases clipped from V and 11 bases from J, the junction kept 11 bases outside the gene matches. CDR1 and CDR2 from the germline V gene are MDHEN and SYDVKM. The CDR3 consists of 11 residues. The DNA of the CDR3 is TGTGCCACGGACAGGATGGCTGTGAAGTACTTC. Protein: CATDRMAVKYF.